One sample yielded the 24 T cell receptor beta chains listed below, sequenced in a study of metastatic and nonmetastatic thyroid tumors (TCRdb year 2020). No treatment had been received by any patient before thyroid surgery. The library was generated by PCR. Reads for this sample came from an Illumina HiSeq 4000. TCRdb reanalyzed the raw reads on its own, using fastp at Q25 for trimming and MiXCR for clone calling, and kept in-frame beta chains. A total of tens of thousands of clones appear in this sample, roughly 25% of them only once. About 10% of the sample goes to the ten largest clones. Sequencing was carried out using blood. The receptor set was obtained from a female donor with papillary thyroid cancer or a benign thyroid nodule (not recorded which). Some clones in this sample may be carry-over from other donors' samples.

This clone was recorded only once. The junction departs from the called germline gene at one end, perhaps through a read error. The V and J genes are TRBV2 and TRBJ2-1; TRBD2 matches 9 bases. The CDR3 has 13 residues. The germline gives CDR1 SNHLY, CDR2 FYNNEI. CDR3 residues: CASRLAGNNEEFF. The CDR3 coding sequence is TGTGCCAGCAGACTAGCGGGTAACAATGAGGAGTTCTTC.

This clone was counted ten times or more. The chain combines TRBV7-2 with TRBJ2-1; D is perhaps TRBD2 (6 bases). The CDR3 extends over 14 amino acids. Trimming took 1 base from V and 4 from J, leaving 8 bases between them. Germline CDR1 SGHTA, CDR2 FQGNSA. The CDR3 loop is CASSLDAGYNEQFF. The CDR3 coding sequence is TGTGCCAGCAGCTTAGACGCGGGGTACAATGAGCAGTTCTTC.

This clone was seen at least ten times. The chain recombines TRBV6-2 or TRBV6-3 with TRBJ2-6; 11 bases fit TRBD1. The CDR3 totals 15 residues. V lost 8 bases and J lost 4; bases outside the gene matches: 4. Germline CDR1 and CDR2: MNHEY and SVGEGT. The CDR3 loop reads CASGTGGGGANVLTF. In DNA form, the CDR3 reads TGTGCCAGCGGGACAGGGGGAGGGGGGGCCAACGTCCTGACTTTC.

This clone has a handful of counts. This chain uses TRBV6-1 with TRBJ1-6; TRBD1 matches at 8 bases. This CDR3 region has 14 residues. Trimming cost V 6 bases and J 7 bases; bases outside gene matches: 5. Germline values: CDR1 MNHNS, CDR2 SASEGT. The CDR3 here is CASSRTGLNSPLHF. DNA for the CDR3: TGTGCCAGCAGCCGGACAGGGCTAAATTCACCCCTCCACTTT.

At least ten counts were recorded for this clone. The J gene is TRBJ2-1, the V gene TRBV18; 12 nucleotides agree with TRBD2. V lost 3 bases, J lost 7 bases, and 4 bases stayed unmatched. The CDR3 covers 15 residues. Germline V gene lookup returns CDR1 KGHSH and CDR2 LQKENI. For the CDR3, the DNA is TGTGCCAGCTCACCGACTAGCGGGAGCCGAAATGAGCAGTTCTTC. Protein: CASSPTSGSRNEQFF.

This clone has ten or more counts. This sequence joins TRBV6-1 and TRBJ2-1; D is unclear. The V gene lost 7 bases and the J gene lost 9 bases, with 10 bases spanning the gap. CDR1 and CDR2 (germline): MNHNS, SASEGT. The CDR3 covers 11 residues. The CDR3 is CASKGIIEQFF. The CDR3, as DNA: TGTGCCAGCAAGGGAATAATTGAGCAGTTCTTC.

This clone was seen many times. Other DNA sequences in this sample translate to the same CDR3. The chain recombines TRBV19 with TRBJ1-5; TRBD1 matches at 7 bases. With V trimmed by 4 bases and J by 4 bases, 10 bases remained unmatched. This CDR3 is 16 amino acids long. Germline V gene lookup returns CDR1 LNHDA and CDR2 SQIVND (reference sequence). CDR3 residues: CASSTLGTVGNQPQHF. The CDR3, as DNA: TGTGCCAGTAGTACCCTCGGGACAGTGGGAAATCAGCCCCAGCATTTT.

The table lists this clone with many counts. V usage is TRBV7-9 and J usage is TRBJ2-1, with unresolved D. With 5 bases removed from V and 4 bases from J, the gap between germline ends came to 6 bases. This CDR3 region has 12 residues. Germline CDR1 SEHNR, CDR2 FQNEAQ (reference sequence). The CDR3 nucleotides read TGTGCCAGCAGCGACTTGTACAATGAGCAGTTCTTC. It yields the protein CASSDLYNEQFF.

V and J are TRBV5-1 and TRBJ2-2; either TRBD1 or TRBD2 may fit D (6 bases each). This CDR3 contains 16 residues. Germline CDR1 SGHRS, CDR2 YFSETQ. V dropped 0 bases and J dropped 0 bases, with 9 bases sitting between them. The CDR3 bases are TGCGCCAGCAGCTTGGATGGGGGGCCGAACACCGGGGAGCTGTTTTTT. It translates to CASSLDGGPNTGELFF. The whole variable domain, filled in from reference TRBV5-1 and TRBJ2-2, reads KAGVTQTPRYLIKTRGQQVTLSCSPISGHRSVSWYQQTPGQGLQFLFEYFSETQRNKGNFPGRFSGRQFSNSRSEMNVSTLELGDSALYLCASSLDGGPNTGELFFGEGSRLTVL.

Details on this clone: One junction end disagrees with the germline gene, perhaps due to a read error. The rearrangement links TRBV9 to TRBJ1-2, with D hard to call. The germline CDR1 and CDR2 sequences are SGDLS and YYNGEE. The CDR3 length is 14 residues. The CDR3 is CANSGRLSNYGYTF. The DNA of the CDR3 is TGTGCCAACAGCGGGCGTCTATCTAACTATGGCTACACCTTC.

This clone counts as medium-sized. V usage is TRBV6-6 and J usage is TRBJ1-1; D is undetermined. The length of the CDR3 is 16 residues. Germline lookup yields CDR1 MNHNY and CDR2 SVGAGI (reference sequence). V was shortened by 2 bases and J by 0 bases, with 13 bases between the two germline ends. The CDR3 reads CASSYNQAVMNTEAFF. Here the CDR3 DNA reads TGTGCCAGCAGTTACAACCAGGCAGTCATGAACACTGAAGCTTTCTTT.

This clone was detected ten times or more. The gene calls are TRBV15 and TRBJ2-3, with 12 nucleotides matching TRBD2. The germline V gene encodes CDR1 LNHNV and CDR2 YYDKDF (reference sequence). Trimming cost V 5 bases and J 2 bases; bases outside gene matches: 5. The CDR3 length is 16 residues. The DNA for the CDR3 is TGTGCCACCAGCTATCTAGCGGGAGGGCCCACAGATACGCAGTATTTT. This codes for CATSYLAGGPTDTQYF.

In its sample, this clone was seen a few times. This chain joins TRBV11-2 and TRBJ2-7; maybe TRBD1 (6 bases). Trimming shortened V by 4 bases and J by 1 base, and 14 bases separated the two germline ends. The CDR3 is made up of 15 amino acids. The germline V gene encodes CDR1 SGHAT and CDR2 FQNNGV. The CDR3 is CASSSFQGMSYEQYF. The CDR3 bases are TGTGCCAGCAGCTCCTTCCAGGGGATGTCCTACGAGCAGTACTTC.

This clone was recorded at least ten times. The rearrangement joins TRBV20-1 to TRBJ1-1; a possible D gene is TRBD1 (6 bases). V lost 3 bases to trimming and J lost 1 base, with 21 bases between them. The CDR3 has 17 amino acids. The V gene's germline CDR1 is DFQATT and CDR2 SNEGSKA (reference sequence). This CDR3 reads CSASPPTTRGTNTEAFF. The CDR3 bases are TGCAGTGCTAGTCCCCCAACAACGAGGGGGACGAACACTGAAGCTTTCTTT.

This clone was seen ten or more times. The rearrangement links TRBV2 to TRBJ2-1; D unresolved. Germline V gene data show CDR1 as SNHLY and CDR2 as FYNNEI. This CDR3 is built from 12 residues. V gave up 7 bases and J gave up 8 bases, with 12 bases separating them. This chain's CDR3 is CASKGRGDEQFF. In DNA form, the CDR3 reads TGTGCCAGCAAGGGAAGAGGAGATGAGCAGTTCTTC. The full variable domain, in which reference TRBV2 and TRBJ2-1 provide the parts outside the CDR3, is EPEVTQTPSHQVTQMGQEVILRCVPISNHLYFYWYRQILGQKVEFLVSFYNNEISEKSEIFDDQFSVERPDGSNFTLKIRSTKLEDSAMYFCASKGRGDEQFFGPGTRLTVL.

This clone has a single count. This chain links TRBV12-3 or TRBV12-4 with TRBJ1-5, with 8 nucleotides matching TRBD1. CDR3 length: 13 residues. The trim removed 5 bases at V and 15 bases at J, leaving 12 bases unmatched. CDR3 region: CASSQGAYQPLHF. In DNA, the CDR3 is TGTGCCAGCAGTCAGGGGGCTTATCAGCCGCTGCATTTT.

This clone occurred many times. This chain uses TRBV6-1 with TRBJ1-5, with 7 bases aligning to TRBD1. CDR1 is MNHNS and CDR2 is SASEGT in the germline V gene. V lost 6 bases and J lost 4; bases outside the gene matches: 15. This CDR3 spans 17 amino acids. The CDR3 reads CASRNPDRQGQNQPQHF. CDR3 bases: TGTGCCAGCAGAAACCCGGATCGACAGGGCCAAAATCAGCCCCAGCATTTT.

In this sample, this clone turned up many times. This chain's CDR3 is CASSLDRNYEQYF. In DNA, the CDR3 is TGTGCCAGCAGCCTGGACAGAAATTACGAGCAGTACTTC. The V call is TRBV5-4, the J call TRBJ2-7; perhaps TRBD1 as D (6 bases). CDR3 length equals 13 residues. V was cut by 4 bases and J by 4 bases, with 12 bases left in between. Germline CDR1 and CDR2: SGHNT and YYREEE (reference sequence).

This clone was counted at least ten times. The chain uses TRBV20-1 and TRBJ2-1; 14 positions match TRBD2. This CDR3 is built from 16 residues. From germline, CDR1 is DFQATT and CDR2 SNEGSKA (reference sequence). The ends lost 3 bases at V and 8 bases at J; junction bases unmatched: 9. The CDR3 DNA reads as TGCAGTGCTAGTTCCAGACTAGCGGGAGGGTTGGATGAGCAGTTCTTC. As protein: CSASSRLAGGLDEQFF.

The chain is built from TRBV9 and TRBJ1-5; 9 bases fit TRBD1. Per the germline V gene, CDR1 is SGDLS and CDR2 is YYNGEE. CDR3 length: 15 amino acids. Trimming took 0 bases from V and 4 from J; bases not matched to a gene: 2. The chain's CDR3 is CASSVDRGRNQPQHF. In DNA form, the CDR3 reads TGTGCCAGCAGCGTAGACAGGGGGCGTAATCAGCCCCAGCATTTT.

The chain's CDR3 is CSASGIAGETQYF. The CDR3 bases are TGCAGTGCTAGTGGGATAGCGGGAGAGACCCAGTACTTC. The chain combines TRBV20-1 with TRBJ2-5, with 7 bases identical to TRBD2. Germline V CDR1 and CDR2: DFQATT, SNEGSKA (reference sequence). CDR3 size: 13 residues. Trimming cost V 3 bases and J 4 bases; bases outside gene matches: 5.

The V and J genes are TRBV19 and TRBJ2-2; tentatively, D is TRBD1 or TRBD2 (5 bases each). Trimming removed 6 bases from V and 2 bases from J, with 13 bases in between. Per the germline V gene, CDR1 is LNHDA and CDR2 is SQIVND (reference sequence). CDR3 size: 15 residues. The CDR3 reads CASRYEGRNTGELFF. CDR3 sequence (DNA): TGTGCCAGTAGGTACGAGGGACGTAACACCGGGGAGCTGTTTTTT. Looking up the rest from reference TRBV19 and TRBJ2-2 gives the full variable domain: DGGITQSPKYLFRKEGQNVTLSCEQNLNHDAMYWYRQDPGQGLRLIYYSQIVNDFQKGDIAEGYSVSREKKESFPLTVTSAQKNPTAFYLCASRYEGRNTGELFFGEGSRLTVL.

This chain uses TRBV20-1 with TRBJ2-2; 10 bases agree with TRBD1. The V gene end was trimmed by 4 bases and the J gene end by 3 bases; junction bases not matched to a gene: 5. The CDR3 is 15 amino acids. The germline CDR1 and CDR2 sequences are DFQATT and SNEGSKA (reference sequence). In DNA form, the CDR3 reads TGCAGTGCTAAGGCCGGGACAGGGGACACCGGGGAGCTGTTTTTT. Residues: CSAKAGTGDTGELFF.

The chain carries TRBV11-2 and TRBJ2-6; D unclear. V gave up 3 bases and J gave up 2 bases, with 8 bases separating them. CDR3 length: 15 residues. CDR1 is SGHAT, CDR2 FQNNGV, per germline. The CDR3, as DNA: TGTGCCAGCAGCTTCGACTCGACTGGGGCCAACGTCCTGACTTTC. This translates into CASSFDSTGANVLTF.